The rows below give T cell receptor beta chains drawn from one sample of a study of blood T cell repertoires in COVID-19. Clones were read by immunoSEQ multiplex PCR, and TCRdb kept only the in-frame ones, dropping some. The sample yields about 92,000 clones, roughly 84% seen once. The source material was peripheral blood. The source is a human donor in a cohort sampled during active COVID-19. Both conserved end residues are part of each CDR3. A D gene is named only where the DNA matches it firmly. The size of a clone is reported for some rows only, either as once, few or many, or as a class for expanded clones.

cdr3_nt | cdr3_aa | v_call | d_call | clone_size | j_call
TGTGCCAGCAGCTTAGGACAGGGACTGAGTTCACCCCTCCACTTT | CASSLGQGLSSPLHF | TRBV7-2 | TRBD1 | - | TRBJ1-6
TGTGCCACCAGGACAGACAATCAGCCCCAGCATTTT | CATRTDNQPQHF | TRBV24-1 | - | - | TRBJ1-5
TGCAGTGCTAGTGCGGGGGACCCAGATACGCAGTATTTT | CSASAGDPDTQYF | TRBV20-1 | TRBD2 | once | TRBJ2-3
TGCGCCAGCAGACTTAGCGGGGGCTTAGGGGGCACAGATACGCAGTATTTT | CASRLSGGLGGTDTQYF | TRBV5-1 | TRBD2 | - | TRBJ2-3
TGTGCCAGCAGGGGGGACAGGGGAGTTGTGTACTTC | CASRGDRGVVYF | TRBV9 | TRBD1 | - | TRBJ2-4
TGTGCCATCAGTGGACAGGGGGGCCTCCCTGACGAGCAGTACTTC | CAISGQGGLPDEQYF | TRBV10-3 | TRBD1 | - | TRBJ2-7
TGTGCCAGCAGCTTAGGGCCCCATGGTCCCCAGCCCCAGCATTTT | CASSLGPHGPQPQHF | TRBV7-2 | - | once | TRBJ1-5
TGTGCTAGTGGTTCCGGACAGGCCAACACCGGGGAGCTGTTTTTT | CASGSGQANTGELFF | TRBV12-5 | TRBD1 | - | TRBJ2-2
TGTGCCAGCAGCTTAGTACTGGGAGCCTACAATGAGCAGTTCTTC | CASSLVLGAYNEQFF | TRBV7-2 | - | - | TRBJ2-1
TGTGCCAGTAGTACTCGCCCGGCAGGGGGAGACCAAGAGACCCAGTACTTC | CASSTRPAGGDQETQYF | TRBV19 | TRBD1 | - | TRBJ2-5
TGCGCCAGCAGCCAGGGACAGGGGGCGCGAGGCGATGGCTACACCTTC | CASSQGQGARGDGYTF | TRBV5-1 | TRBD1 | - | TRBJ1-2
TGTGCCAGAAGCTTGGACCGGGACAGGCGTCATAGCAATCAGCCCCAGCATTTT | CARSLDRDRRHSNQPQHF | TRBV5-3 | TRBD1 | few | TRBJ1-5
TGCAGCGTGAGGACAGGGGGCGGGGTAGGCTACACCTTC | CSVRTGGGVGYTF | TRBV29-1 | TRBD1 | - | TRBJ1-2
TGTGCCAGTAAGGCTCTTAGGGGATGGGCCGGGGAGCTGTTTTTT | CASKALRGWAGELFF | TRBV19 | - | - | TRBJ2-2
TGCAGCGTTGTCGGACAGGGGTGGGGCTACACCTTC | CSVVGQGWGYTF | TRBV29-1 | TRBD1 | - | TRBJ1-2
TGTGCCAGCAGCCTGCGCGAGAAACAGGGGGACACCATATATTTT | CASSLREKQGDTIYF | TRBV3-1/TRBV3-2 | TRBD1 | - | TRBJ1-3
TGTGCCAGCAGTTACGGGATAGCGGGAGGTGGGTATGAGCAGTTCTTC | CASSYGIAGGGYEQFF | TRBV6-2/TRBV6-3 | TRBD2 | - | TRBJ2-1
TGTGCCAGCAGTCCGTTGGGAGGACGCGAGCAGTACTTC | CASSPLGGREQYF | TRBV27 | - | once | TRBJ2-7
TGCGCCAGCAGCTTAGCTCCAACTAGCGAGGAGACCCAGTACTTC | CASSLAPTSEETQYF | TRBV5-1 | TRBD2 | - | TRBJ2-5
TGTGCCAGCAGCCAACCCGACTTCACAGATACGCAGTATTTT | CASSQPDFTDTQYF | TRBV3-1/TRBV3-2 | - | - | TRBJ2-3
TGTGCCAGCAGCTTCCGGGGAATGGAGACCCAGTACTTC | CASSFRGMETQYF | TRBV7-9 | - | - | TRBJ2-5
TGTGCCAGCAGTTACCACGAAGGATCGGGGGAGACCCAGTACTTC | CASSYHEGSGETQYF | TRBV6-2/TRBV6-3 | - | - | TRBJ2-5
TGCAGCGTTGACCACAGGACTAACTATGGCTACACCTTC | CSVDHRTNYGYTF | TRBV29-1 | - | - | TRBJ1-2
TGTGCCAGCAGCCAATCCGGGAGCTCCTACAATGAGCAGTTCTTC | CASSQSGSSYNEQFF | TRBV14 | - | once | TRBJ2-1
TGTGCCAGCAGGTCTCAAGGGGGTAACGAGCAGTACTTC | CASRSQGGNEQYF | TRBV27 | - | - | TRBJ2-7
TGTGCCAGCAGCTTGTTCGGGACAGGGGGCTACGAGCAGTACTTC | CASSLFGTGGYEQYF | TRBV5-4 | TRBD1 | - | TRBJ2-7
TGCGCCAGCAGCCAACAACCTAGCGGGAGTCTGGCAGATACGCAGTATTTT | CASSQQPSGSLADTQYF | TRBV4-3 | TRBD2 | - | TRBJ2-3
TGTGCCAGCAGCGTCAATTGGAACACTGAAGCTTTCTTT | CASSVNWNTEAFF | TRBV9 | - | once | TRBJ1-1
TGTGCCAGCAGCCCCGCGAGTTTTTCCTACGAGCAGTACTTC | CASSPASFSYEQYF | TRBV3-1/TRBV3-2 | - | - | TRBJ2-7
TGTGCCAGTAAGGGACAGCTCTCTTCCTACGAGCAGTACTTC | CASKGQLSSYEQYF | TRBV19 | TRBD1 | - | TRBJ2-7
TGTGCCAGCAGGGCGGGGGAACGGCCTGAAGCTTTCTTT | CASRAGERPEAFF | TRBV6-6 | - | - | TRBJ1-1
TGTGCAGGGAGAGAAGAGACCCAGTACTTC | CAGREETQYF | TRBV28 | - | - | TRBJ2-5
TGTGCCAGTAGGTCCCTAGCGGGAGGAAATTACAATGAGCAGTTCTTC | CASRSLAGGNYNEQFF | TRBV19 | TRBD2 | - | TRBJ2-1
TGCGCCAGCAGCCCGGGGGGGCCCCAAGAGACCCAGTACTTC | CASSPGGPQETQYF | TRBV5-1 | TRBD2 | - | TRBJ2-5
TGTGCCAGCAGCTTAGGAGGATTTAATGAAAAACTGTTTTTT | CASSLGGFNEKLFF | TRBV7-2 | - | - | TRBJ1-4
TGCGCCAGCAGCTCCCGACAGGGCGCTGAAGCTTTCTTT | CASSSRQGAEAFF | TRBV5-1 | TRBD1 | - | TRBJ1-1
TGTGCCAGCGACAGCGGGGGGGCCGGAGAGACCCAGTACTTC | CASDSGGAGETQYF | TRBV28 | TRBD2 | - | TRBJ2-5
TGTGCCTGGAATGTGTGGCAGAACTATGGCTACACCTTC | CAWNVWQNYGYTF | TRBV30 | - | - | TRBJ1-2
TGTGCCACGTCGGGGGGGGGCCCCTACGAGCAGTACTTC | CATSGGGPYEQYF | TRBV19 | TRBD2 | - | TRBJ2-7
TGTGCCAGCAGGACTGGAACGAACACCGGGGAGCTGTTTTTT | CASRTGTNTGELFF | TRBV2 | - | once | TRBJ2-2
TGCGCCAGCAGCTTACCGGGACAGGGAGGTACCGGGGAGCTGTTTTTT | CASSLPGQGGTGELFF | TRBV5-1 | TRBD1 | - | TRBJ2-2
TGTGCCAGCAGCAACAATCCGGGGACAGGGATGCAGTATTTT | CASSNNPGTGMQYF | TRBV7-2 | TRBD1 | - | TRBJ2-3
TGTGCCAGCAGCTTAGGAGCGGGTACCTCCTACGAGCAGTACTTC | CASSLGAGTSYEQYF | TRBV7-2 | - | - | TRBJ2-7
TGCAGTGCTAGAGGCATCGAGGGCTACACCTTC | CSARGIEGYTF | TRBV20-1 | - | once | TRBJ1-2
TGTGCCAGCAGATCTGGGTACCAGGGCACTGGAAACACCATATATTTT | CASRSGYQGTGNTIYF | TRBV6-6 | - | - | TRBJ1-3